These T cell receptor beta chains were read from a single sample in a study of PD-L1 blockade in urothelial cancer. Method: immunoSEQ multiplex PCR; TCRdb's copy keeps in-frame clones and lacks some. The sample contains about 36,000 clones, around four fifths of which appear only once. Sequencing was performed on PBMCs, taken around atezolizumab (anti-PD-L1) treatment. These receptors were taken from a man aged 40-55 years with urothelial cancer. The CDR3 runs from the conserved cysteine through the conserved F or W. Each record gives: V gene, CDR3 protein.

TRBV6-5 CASSPRQGRSEKLFF
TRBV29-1 CSVEAPGGYGYTF
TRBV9 CASSVGVGTETQYF
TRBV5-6 CASSLAGVLPSGANVLTF
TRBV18 CASSPREMQPNQPQHF
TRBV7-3 CASSPSGRRDTQYF
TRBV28 CASKSPGGSYNEQFF
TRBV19 CASSTTGLAGGLDTQYF
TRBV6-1 CASSQQAYEQYF
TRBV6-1 CASTRLAGGNEQFF
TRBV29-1 CSVWVGLASNEQFF
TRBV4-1 CASSQGLRGVWAFF
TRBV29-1 CSVAGSRTGELFF
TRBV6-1 CASSEVRDFHNEQFF
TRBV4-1 CASSQVSELAKNIQYF
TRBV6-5 CASFQGQGLGGYTF
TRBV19 CASRQAPSSYEQYF
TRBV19 CASSISDFLETQYF
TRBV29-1 CNVVTGTGNTEAFF
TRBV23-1 CAISGGGNQPQHF
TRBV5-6 CASSEEREPAGEQYF
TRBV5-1 CASSFYRGNSPLHF
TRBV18 CASSPRPGQGTEAFF
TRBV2 CASSEERQLYNEQFF